The sequence of this T cell receptor (beta chain) was determined in a study of T cell changes during pregnancy in multiple sclerosis. The data were produced by immunoSEQ multiplex PCR, yet TCRdb's version contains in-frame clones alone and is incomplete. The sample carries more than 90,000 clones, 85% to 95% recorded once. Trimming shortened V by 6 bases and J by 0 bases, and 14 bases separated the two germline ends. Germline CDR1 is LNHDA and CDR2 is SQIVND (reference sequence). The CDR3 extends over 15 amino acids. This receptor was identified in a female donor with multiple sclerosis, enrolled in a pregnancy study. This sample comprised peripheral blood, obtained after pregnancy. The chain couples TRBV19 to TRBJ1-1; D may be TRBD1 (6 bases). CDR3 protein: CASREEDSMNTEAFF. The CDR3 DNA reads TGTGCCAGTAGGGAAGAGGACAGTATGAACACTGAAGCTTTCTTT.